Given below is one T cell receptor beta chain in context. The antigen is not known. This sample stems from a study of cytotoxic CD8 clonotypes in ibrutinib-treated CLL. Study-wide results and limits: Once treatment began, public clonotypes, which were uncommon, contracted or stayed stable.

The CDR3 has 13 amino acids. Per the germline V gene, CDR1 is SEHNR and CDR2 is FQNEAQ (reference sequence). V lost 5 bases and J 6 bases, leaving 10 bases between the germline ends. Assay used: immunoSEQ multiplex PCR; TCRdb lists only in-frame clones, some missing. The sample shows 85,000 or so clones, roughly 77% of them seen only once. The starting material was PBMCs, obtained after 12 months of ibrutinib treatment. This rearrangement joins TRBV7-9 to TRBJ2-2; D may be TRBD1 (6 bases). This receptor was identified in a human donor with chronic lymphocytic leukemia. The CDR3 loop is CASSAGVSGELFF. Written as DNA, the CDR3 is TGTGCCAGCAGCGCAGGGGTTTCCGGGGAGCTGTTTTTT.